This paragraph reports one T cell receptor (beta chain). Per the authors' pipeline: Scientists estimated how many nucleated cells there were by amplifying reference gene primers. Assay: immunoSEQ multiplex PCR; the TCRdb copy retains only in-frame clones and omits some. V and J calls and clone size are copied from that table; D and trimming were computed from the DNA. The data show under 300,000 clones, roughly nine tenths seen once. This record comes from a study of blood T cell repertoires in COVID-19. About the study: Sites across the United States, Italy and Spain contributed samples from acute and convalescent COVID-19.

This CDR3 is 14 amino acids long. V shed 5 bases and J 7 bases; nucleotides not matched to a gene: 10. Germline CDR1 SGHTA, CDR2 FQGTGA. Participants' own reports of clinical history determined their cohort assignment. Recovered status applied to Cohort 3 donors who had two consecutive negative PCRs. It also applied to those with clearance or with symptom resolution. V gene TRBV7-3 combines with J gene TRBJ1-2, with 7 bases aligning to TRBD1. The TCR was taken from a woman in her sixties who had recovered from COVID-19. Sequences were obtained from PBMCs or T cells enriched from blood (not recorded which). The CDR3 DNA reads TGTGCCAGCAGCCCCTCGACAGGGTCGAGTGGCTACACCTTC. Its protein is CASSPSTGSSGYTF.